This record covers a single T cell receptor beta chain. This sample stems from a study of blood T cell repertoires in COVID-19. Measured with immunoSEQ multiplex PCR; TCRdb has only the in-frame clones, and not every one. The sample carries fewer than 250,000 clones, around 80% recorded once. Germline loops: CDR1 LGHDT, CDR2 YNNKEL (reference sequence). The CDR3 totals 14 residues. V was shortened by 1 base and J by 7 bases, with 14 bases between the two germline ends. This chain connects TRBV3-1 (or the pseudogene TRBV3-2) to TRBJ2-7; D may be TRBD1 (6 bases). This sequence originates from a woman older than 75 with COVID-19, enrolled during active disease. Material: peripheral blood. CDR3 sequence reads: CASSQGYREREQYF. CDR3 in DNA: TGTGCCAGCAGCCAAGGGTACAGGGAGAGGGAGCAGTACTTC.